The 4 T cell receptor beta chains below come from one sample, sequenced in a study of CDR3 diversity in severe acne. In TCRdb, the PCR reads were re-called with MiXCR into one record per CDR3 protein. The table includes more than 70,000 distinct CDR3 sequences, 45% to 50% detected once. Sequencing used blood. Receptor source: a male donor in good health, serving as a control.

This chain uses TRBV7-6 with TRBJ1-1, with D perhaps matching TRBD1 (5 bases). The CDR3 spans 15 residues. The V end was cut by 1 base, the J end by 4 bases, with 13 bases between. In germline, CDR1 is SGHVS, CDR2 FNYEAQ. The CDR3 here is CASSLGGGGSTEAFF. In DNA form, the CDR3 reads TGTGCCAGCAGCTTAGGGGGGGGGGGATCCACTGAAGCTTTCTTT.

The chain couples TRBV9 to TRBJ2-3; no firm D call. V was cut by 0 bases and J by 6 bases, with 17 bases left in between. The CDR3 is made up of 16 amino acids. Germline V gene lookup returns CDR1 SGDLS and CDR2 YYNGEE. This CDR3 is CASSVGQNHIRDTQYF. CDR3 bases: TGTGCCAGCAGCGTAGGGCAGAATCACATACGGGATACGCAGTATTTT.

In its sample, this clonotype was seen a few times. Because it lacks the conserved phenylalanine or tryptophan at the end, this CDR3 is likely a read error. CDR3 coding DNA: TGTGCCATCAGTGAGACAGCGAATACTGAAGCTTTCTCT. The encoded protein is CAISETANTEAFS. The gene calls are TRBV10-3 and TRBJ1-1; D not certain. CDR1 is ENHRY and CDR2 is SYGVKD in the germline V gene. The V end lost 2 bases, the J end lost 5 bases, and 9 bases lay between the germline ends. This CDR3 has 13 residues.

The V and J genes are TRBV5-4 and TRBJ2-7, with D hard to call. CDR3 size: 14 residues. Deletions cut 0 bases from V and 2 bases from J, with 9 bases between. Germline V gene data show CDR1 as SGHNT and CDR2 as YYREEE (reference sequence). CDR3 loop: CASSLETHAYEQYF. The CDR3, as DNA: TGTGCCAGCAGCTTGGAAACACACGCCTACGAGCAGTACTTC.